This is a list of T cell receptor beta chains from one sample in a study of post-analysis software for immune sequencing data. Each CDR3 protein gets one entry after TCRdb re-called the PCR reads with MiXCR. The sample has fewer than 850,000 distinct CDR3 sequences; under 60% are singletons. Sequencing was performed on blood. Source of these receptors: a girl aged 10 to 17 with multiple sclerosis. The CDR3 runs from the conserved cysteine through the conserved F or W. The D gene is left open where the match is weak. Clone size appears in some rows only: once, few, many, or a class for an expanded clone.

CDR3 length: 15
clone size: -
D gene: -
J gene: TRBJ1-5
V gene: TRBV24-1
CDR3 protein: CATSDRDSGNQPQHF
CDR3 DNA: TGTGCCACCAGTGACCGAGACAGTGGCAATCAGCCCCAGCATTTT

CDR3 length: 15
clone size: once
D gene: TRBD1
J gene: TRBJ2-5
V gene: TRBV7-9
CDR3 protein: CASSLYGTGDETQYF
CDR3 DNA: TGTGCCAGCAGCCTTTACGGGACAGGGGATGAGACCCAGTACTTC

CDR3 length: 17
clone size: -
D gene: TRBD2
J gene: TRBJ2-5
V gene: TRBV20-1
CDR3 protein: CSADLGLAGGRGETQYF
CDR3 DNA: TGCAGTGCTGACCTGGGACTAGCGGGAGGGCGAGGGGAGACCCAGTACTTC

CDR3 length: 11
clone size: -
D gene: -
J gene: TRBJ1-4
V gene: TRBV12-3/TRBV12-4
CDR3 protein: CASTRDEKLFF
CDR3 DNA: TGTGCCAGCACAAGGGATGAAAAACTGTTTTTT

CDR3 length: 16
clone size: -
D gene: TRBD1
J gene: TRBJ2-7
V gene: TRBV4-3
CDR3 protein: CASSQQDRGWAHEQYF
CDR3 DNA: TGCGCCAGCAGCCAACAGGACAGGGGATGGGCCCACGAGCAGTACTTC

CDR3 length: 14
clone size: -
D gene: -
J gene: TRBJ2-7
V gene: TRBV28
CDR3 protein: CASSFGGADYEQYF
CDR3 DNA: TGTGCCAGCAGTTTTGGCGGGGCCGATTACGAGCAGTACTTC

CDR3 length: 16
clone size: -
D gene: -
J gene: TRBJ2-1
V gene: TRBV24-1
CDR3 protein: CATSATGWHSYNEQFF
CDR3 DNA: TGTGCCACCAGTGCTACGGGCTGGCACTCCTACAATGAGCAGTTCTTC

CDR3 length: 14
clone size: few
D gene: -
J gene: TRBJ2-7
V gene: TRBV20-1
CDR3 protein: CSAASPLGPYEQYF
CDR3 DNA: TGCAGTGCTGCTAGTCCCCTGGGACCCTACGAGCAGTACTTC

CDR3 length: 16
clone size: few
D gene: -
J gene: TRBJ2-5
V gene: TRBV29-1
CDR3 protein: CSRPPGTNNSWETQYF
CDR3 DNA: TGCAGCCGACCCCCCGGGACAAATAATTCATGGGAGACCCAGTACTTC

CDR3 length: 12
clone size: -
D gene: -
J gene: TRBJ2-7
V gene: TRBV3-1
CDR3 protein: CASRGTGYEQYF
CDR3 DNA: TGTGCCAGCCGAGGGACGGGCTACGAGCAGTACTTC

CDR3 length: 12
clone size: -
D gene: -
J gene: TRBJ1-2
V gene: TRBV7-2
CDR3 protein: CAGSLGFRGYTF
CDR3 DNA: TGTGCCGGCAGCTTAGGGTTTCGAGGCTACACCTTC

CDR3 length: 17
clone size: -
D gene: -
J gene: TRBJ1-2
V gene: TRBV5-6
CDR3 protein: CAGSLELDSPPNYGYTF
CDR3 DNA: TGTGCCGGCAGCTTGGAACTCGACAGTCCCCCCAACTATGGCTACACCTTC

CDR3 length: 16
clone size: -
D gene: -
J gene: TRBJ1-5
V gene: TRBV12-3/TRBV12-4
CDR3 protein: CASSSPWEGGNQPQHF
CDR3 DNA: TGTGCCAGCAGCTCCCCTTGGGAGGGGGGCAATCAGCCCCAGCATTTT

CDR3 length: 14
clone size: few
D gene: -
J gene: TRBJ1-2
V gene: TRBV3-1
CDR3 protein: CASSQDRVNYGYTF
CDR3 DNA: TGTGCCAGCAGCCAAGATCGCGTTAACTATGGCTACACCTTC

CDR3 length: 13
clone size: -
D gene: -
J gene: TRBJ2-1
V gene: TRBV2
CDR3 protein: CVSPPSLNNEQFF
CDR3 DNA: TGTGTCAGCCCACCCTCCCTCAACAATGAGCAGTTCTTC

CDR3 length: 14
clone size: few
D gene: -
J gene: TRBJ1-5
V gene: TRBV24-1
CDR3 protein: CATSDETGIRPQHF
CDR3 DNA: TGTGCCACCAGTGACGAGACAGGAATAAGGCCCCAGCATTTT

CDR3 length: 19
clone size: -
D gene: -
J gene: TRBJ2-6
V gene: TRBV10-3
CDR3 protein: CAIMHRQGGLGAGANVLTF
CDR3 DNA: TGTGCCATCATGCATCGGCAGGGGGGCCTAGGGGCTGGGGCCAACGTCCTGACTTTC

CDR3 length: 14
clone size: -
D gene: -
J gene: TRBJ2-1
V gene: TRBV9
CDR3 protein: CASSVEDSYNEQFF
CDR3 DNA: TGTGCCAGCAGCGTAGAGGACAGCTACAATGAGCAGTTCTTC

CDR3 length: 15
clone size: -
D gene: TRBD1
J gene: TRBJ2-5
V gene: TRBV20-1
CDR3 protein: CSARLLDRFQETQYF
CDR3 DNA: TGCAGTGCTAGGCTTTTGGACAGGTTCCAAGAGACCCAGTACTTC

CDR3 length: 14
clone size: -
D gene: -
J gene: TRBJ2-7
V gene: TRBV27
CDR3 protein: CASSLGGSFYEQYF
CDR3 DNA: TGTGCCAGCAGTTTAGGAGGGTCATTCTACGAGCAGTACTTC

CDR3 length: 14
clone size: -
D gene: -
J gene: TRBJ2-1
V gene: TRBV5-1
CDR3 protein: CASSPRGGGYEQFF
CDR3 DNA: TGCGCCAGCAGCCCTCGAGGGGGAGGGTACGAGCAGTTCTTC

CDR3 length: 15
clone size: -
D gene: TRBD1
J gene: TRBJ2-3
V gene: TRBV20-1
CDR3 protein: CSAHMGTGGPDTQYF
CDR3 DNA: TGCAGTGCTCACATGGGGACAGGGGGACCAGATACGCAGTATTTT